The 32 T cell receptor beta chains in this list originate from one sample, sequenced in a study of CD8+ T cells in alopecia areata. Indicated treatment: oral pan-JAK inhibitor, 5-10 mg twice daily. TCR sequencing used cDNA made by reverse transcription of extracted RNA. Produced via immunoSEQ multiplex PCR; TCRdb's table is partial and in-frame only. The sample records hundreds of thousands of clones, more than 60% being singletons. Sequenced material: CD4+ T cells sorted from blood, taken around week 44, from a patient treated with tofacitinib. The receptors here all came from a human donor with alopecia areata.

There are a few counts of this clone. The rearrangement uses TRBV27 and TRBJ2-6; 7 bases map to TRBD1. This CDR3 region has 17 residues. Germline CDR1 and CDR2: MNHEY and SMNVEV (reference sequence). V dropped 5 bases and J dropped 1; count of bases not matched to a gene: 8. DNA for the CDR3: TGTGCCAGCAGTCAAGCAGGGGGTACTTCTGGGGCCAACGTCCTGACTTTC. Amino acids: CASSQAGGTSGANVLTF.

The chain is built from TRBV7-2 and TRBJ2-3, with D unclear. The germline CDR1 and CDR2 sequences are SGHTA and FQGNSA. The CDR3 runs to 15 residues. Between the trimmed V and J ends, which lost 5 bases and 0 bases, there was a span of 12 bases. The CDR3 is CASSRWRSSTDTQYF. CDR3 sequence (DNA): TGTGCCAGCAGCCGCTGGCGGTCTAGCACAGATACGCAGTATTTT.

The chain carries TRBV29-1 and TRBJ1-1; tentative D call: TRBD1 (5 bases). Germline CDR1 is SQVTM and CDR2 is ANQGSEA. The CDR3 is made up of 14 amino acids. The V gene lost 1 base and the J gene lost 3 bases, with 12 bases spanning the gap. CDR3 region: CSVEVKGIDTEAFF. DNA of the CDR3: TGCAGCGTTGAAGTCAAGGGGATCGACACTGAAGCTTTCTTT.

The J gene is TRBJ2-1, the V gene TRBV30; 8 bases line up with TRBD1. Trimming took 5 bases from V and 6 from J; bases not matched to a gene: 9. CDR1 and CDR2 (germline): GTSNPN, SVGIG (reference sequence). This CDR3 region has 14 residues. The DNA of the CDR3 is TGTGCCTGGGAATTACAGGGGGTACCCAATGAGCAGTTCTTC. It yields the protein CAWELQGVPNEQFF.

A few counts support this clone. This chain connects TRBV29-1 to TRBJ2-1, with D hard to call. This CDR3 spans 10 amino acids. CDR1 and CDR2 (germline): SQVTM, ANQGSEA. V lost 2 bases to trimming and J lost 12 bases, with 8 bases between them. The CDR3 nucleotides are TGCAGCGTTGAACCCCCTCTGCAGTTCTTC. Its translation: CSVEPPLQFF.

This clone appeared a single time. The chain has TRBV29-1 and TRBJ1-3; D gene unclear. CDR3 length equals 12 residues. With 3 bases removed from V and 4 bases from J, the gap between germline ends came to 7 bases. CDR1 SQVTM and CDR2 ANQGSEA come from the germline V gene. The CDR3 DNA reads as TGCAGCGTTGATTCGCCCGGAAACACCATATATTTT. It is translated as CSVDSPGNTIYF.

The rearrangement links TRBV7-2 to TRBJ1-6; TRBD1 agrees at 9 bases. CDR3 length: 16 amino acids. J was trimmed by 10 bases and V by 2 bases; bases with no gene match: 9. CDR1 and CDR2 (germline): SGHTA, FQGNSA. The CDR3 spells CASSLRGTGRSSPLHF. The CDR3 DNA is TGTGCCAGCAGCTTACGGGGGACAGGGAGGAGCTCACCCCTCCACTTT.

CDR3 sequence (DNA): TGTGCCAGCAGCTTATCGGCTACCGGGGCTTTAAAGGAGCTGTTTTTT. It is translated as CASSLSATGALKELFF. This chain connects TRBV7-2 to TRBJ2-2, with D perhaps being TRBD1 or TRBD2 (5 bases each). The CDR3 contains 16 residues. Between the trimmed V and J ends, which lost 2 bases and 10 bases, there was a span of 20 bases. CDR1 and CDR2 (germline): SGHTA, FQGNSA.

The V call is TRBV29-1, the J call TRBJ2-3; no definite D call. The CDR3 has 14 residues. V lost 4 bases and J lost 0, with 11 bases in between. Per germline, CDR1 SQVTM and CDR2 ANQGSEA. The CDR3 here is CSVAYGLSTDTQYF. CDR3 DNA sequence: TGCAGCGTTGCGTATGGGCTTAGCACAGATACGCAGTATTTT.

This chain links TRBV19 with TRBJ2-1; perhaps TRBD2 as D (5 bases). This CDR3 is 15 amino acids long. Trimming took off 0 bases at V and 7 bases at J, with 13 bases between the two ends. Germline V gives CDR1 LNHDA, CDR2 SQIVND (reference sequence). DNA for the CDR3: TGTGCCAGTAGTATAGACTCCGGGATGGAGAATGAGCAGTTCTTC. It codes for CASSIDSGMENEQFF.

The chain employs TRBV30 and TRBJ2-7; D uncertain. The germline V gene has CDR1 GTSNPN and CDR2 SVGIG (reference sequence). This CDR3 has 13 amino acids. Trimming took off 0 bases at V and 6 bases at J, with 12 bases between the two ends. CDR3: CAWSVQTEREQYF. The CDR3 DNA reads as TGTGCCTGGAGTGTACAAACCGAGCGCGAGCAGTACTTC.

The rearrangement joins TRBV4-2 to TRBJ1-2, with D possibly being TRBD1 (6 bases). CDR1 is LGHNA, CDR2 YNFKEQ, per germline. Trimming removed 0 bases from V and 8 bases from J, with 16 bases in between. There are 15 residues in the CDR3. The CDR3, as DNA: TGTGCCAGCAGCCAAGATAACTCAGGGGCAGGCGGCTACACCTTC. Translated: CASSQDNSGAGGYTF.

The chain joins TRBV30 to TRBJ2-4; 9 nucleotides line up with TRBD1. The CDR3 sequence is 13 residues long. Germline CDR1 GTSNPN, CDR2 SVGIG (reference sequence). V lost 3 bases, J lost 7 bases, and 4 bases stayed unmatched. DNA of the CDR3: TGTGCCTGGAGCGACGGGACAGGGAACATTCAGTACTTC. Encoded protein: CAWSDGTGNIQYF.

J is TRBJ2-2 and V is TRBV4-3; 9 nucleotides line up with TRBD1. From germline, CDR1 is LGHNA and CDR2 YSLEER. This CDR3 region has 15 residues. V gave up 1 base and J gave up 5 bases; unmatched junction bases: 2. CDR3 DNA: TGCGCCAGCAGCCAAGCCGGACAGGGGACCGGGGAGCTGTTTTTT. Its translation is CASSQAGQGTGELFF.

This clone was seen once. This sequence joins TRBV2 and TRBJ2-7; 7 bases match TRBD1. V trimming: 0 bases; J trimming: 4 bases; junction bases outside the gene matches: 9. The V gene's germline CDR1 is SNHLY and CDR2 FYNNEI. The CDR3 covers 16 residues. The CDR3 spells CASSEAPTGRAYEQYF. CDR3 nucleotides: TGTGCCAGCAGTGAAGCCCCGACAGGGCGAGCGTACGAGCAGTACTTC. Based on the CDR3 plus reference TRBV2 and TRBJ2-7, the full variable domain is EPEVTQTPSHQVTQMGQEVILRCVPISNHLYFYWYRQILGQKVEFLVSFYNNEISEKSEIFDDQFSVERPDGSNFTLKIRSTKLEDSAMYFCASSEAPTGRAYEQYFGPGTRLTVT.

This chain connects TRBV4-3 to TRBJ2-3; a possible D gene is TRBD1 (5 bases). Germline CDR1 LGHNA, CDR2 YSLEER. Deletions cut 4 bases from V and 8 bases from J, with 13 bases between. The CDR3 length is 13 residues. The CDR3 DNA reads as TGCGCCAGCAGCCCCCAGGGAATCGGTACGCAGTATTTT. Translated: CASSPQGIGTQYF.

The chain recombines TRBV29-1 with TRBJ1-1; D may be TRBD1 (6 bases). Germline values: CDR1 SQVTM, CDR2 ANQGSEA. The CDR3 has 13 amino acids. Between the trimmed V and J ends, which lost 2 bases and 4 bases, there was a span of 11 bases. The chain's CDR3 is CSVETGWTTEAFF. DNA for the CDR3: TGCAGCGTTGAAACAGGGTGGACCACTGAAGCTTTCTTT. Together with reference TRBV29-1 and TRBJ1-1, the CDR3 gives the full variable domain: SAVISQKPSRDICQRGTSLTIQCQVDSQVTMMFWYRQQPGQSLTLIATANQGSEATYESGFVIDKFPISRPNLTFSTLTVSNMSPEDSSIYLCSVETGWTTEAFFGQGTRLTVV.

This clone has just a few counts. This sample also contains other DNA sequences that code for the same CDR3. The chain couples TRBV6-5 to TRBJ1-2; weak D call: TRBD1 (6 bases). Germline V CDR1 and CDR2: MNHEY, SVGAGI. Trimming stripped 6 bases from V and 2 bases from J, with 10 bases between. This CDR3 has 13 amino acids. In nucleotides, the CDR3 is TGTGCCAGCAGCCCGACAGGAAACTATGGCTACACCTTC. Amino acids: CASSPTGNYGYTF.

This clone was observed a single time. Other DNA sequences within the sample encode an identical CDR3. The chain joins TRBV30 to TRBJ2-3; 7 bases map to TRBD1. The CDR3 spans 14 residues. V shed 0 bases, J shed 1 base, and the junction held 1 base outside the gene matches. The germline gives CDR1 GTSNPN, CDR2 SVGIG (reference sequence). The CDR3 DNA sequence: TGTGCCTGGAGTGTCACAGGGGGCACAGATACGCAGTATTTT. Amino acid sequence: CAWSVTGGTDTQYF.

This clone came up a few times. The V and J genes are TRBV11-2 and TRBJ1-2, with D unresolved. The germline V gene encodes CDR1 SGHAT and CDR2 FQNNGV. The CDR3 spans 13 residues. V dropped 5 bases and J dropped 5 bases, with 12 bases sitting between them. The CDR3 DNA reads TGTGCCAGCAGCCCCTTCGGCCTTTATGGCTACACCTTC. Protein: CASSPFGLYGYTF. The whole variable domain, filled in from reference TRBV11-2 and TRBJ1-2, reads EAGVAQSPRYKIIEKRQSVAFWCNPISGHATLYWYQQILGQGPKLLIQFQNNGVVDDSQLPKDRFSAERLKGVDSTLKIQPAKLEDSAVYLCASSPFGLYGYTFGSGTRLTVV.

The gene calls are TRBV25-1 and TRBJ1-4; maybe TRBD1 (6 bases). V was trimmed by 3 bases and J by 6 bases, leaving 17 bases between them. The CDR3 spans 16 residues. The germline CDR1 and CDR2 sequences are MGHDK and SYGVNS. The DNA for the CDR3 is TGTGCCAGCAGTGATCCTGAACAGGGATTTGATGAAAAACTGTTTTTT. Translating it yields CASSDPEQGFDEKLFF.

The chain couples TRBV29-1 to TRBJ1-2; no definite D call. V gave up 4 bases and J gave up 8 bases, with 17 bases separating them. Germline V gene sequence: CDR1 SQVTM, CDR2 ANQGSEA. The CDR3 length is 13 residues. The CDR3 sequence is CSVALSQAGGYTF. CDR3 DNA sequence: TGCAGCGTTGCCTTGTCTCAGGCGGGAGGCTACACCTTC. Variable domain in full (rest from reference TRBV29-1 and TRBJ1-2): SAVISQKPSRDICQRGTSLTIQCQVDSQVTMMFWYRQQPGQSLTLIATANQGSEATYESGFVIDKFPISRPNLTFSTLTVSNMSPEDSSIYLCSVALSQAGGYTFGSGTRLTVV.

The chain has TRBV7-9 and TRBJ2-6; D remains unclear. This CDR3 comprises 17 residues. CDR1 SEHNR and CDR2 FQNEAQ come from the germline V gene (reference sequence). Trimming removed 1 base at V and 6 bases at J, with 16 bases between. The DNA of the CDR3 is TGTGCCAGCAGCTTAGTAGTTCATCGGCGTGAGGCCAACGTCCTGACTTTC. This sequence encodes CASSLVVHRREANVLTF.

This clone was counted only a few times. The chain employs TRBV2 and TRBJ2-7; no firm D call. With 4 bases removed from V and 4 bases from J, the gap between germline ends came to 11 bases. In germline, CDR1 is SNHLY, CDR2 FYNNEI. This CDR3 comprises 13 residues. CDR3 residues: CASSGPLLYEQYF. The CDR3 DNA sequence: TGTGCCAGCAGTGGCCCTCTACTGTACGAGCAGTACTTC.

This clone was counted between two and nine times. This chain uses TRBV7-8 with TRBJ2-4, with 7 bases aligning to TRBD1. With 1 base clipped from V and 7 bases from J, the junction kept 4 bases outside the gene matches. This CDR3 has 14 amino acids. The V gene's germline CDR1 is SGHVS and CDR2 FQNEAQ. The CDR3 coding sequence is TGTGCCAGCAGCTTAGGAGGGGGCCGGAACATTCAGTACTTC. This encodes CASSLGGGRNIQYF.

V is TRBV7-2 and J is TRBJ1-2; D call uncertain. This CDR3 is 14 amino acids long. Trimming pared 5 bases from V and 7 bases from J, leaving 17 bases between. Germline V gene lookup returns CDR1 SGHTA and CDR2 FQGNSA. The CDR3 region is CASSPFPGTSGYTF. The DNA for the CDR3 is TGTGCCAGCAGCCCATTCCCAGGAACTAGTGGCTACACCTTC. Supplemented by reference TRBV7-2 and TRBJ1-2, the full variable domain reads GAGVSQSPSNKVTEKGKDVELRCDPISGHTALYWYRQSLGQGLEFLIYFQGNSAPDKSGLPSDRFSAERTGGSVSTLTIQRTQQEDSAVYLCASSPFPGTSGYTFGSGTRLTVV.

J is TRBJ1-6 and V is TRBV5-1, with 8 bases fitting TRBD1. This CDR3 has 15 residues. Germline CDR1 SGHRS, CDR2 YFSETQ. Trimming took 0 bases from V and 7 from J; bases not matched to a gene: 3. The CDR3 is CASSLEGQENSPLHF. The DNA for the CDR3 is TGCGCCAGCAGCTTGGAGGGACAGGAGAATTCACCCCTCCACTTT.

This sequence joins TRBV30 and TRBJ2-2; the D gene is possibly TRBD1 (5 bases). This CDR3 spans 14 amino acids. CDR1 and CDR2 from the germline V gene are GTSNPN and SVGIG (reference sequence). Trimming stripped 0 bases from V and 8 bases from J, with 13 bases between. This chain's CDR3 is CAWSVRREGGELFF. The CDR3 coding sequence is TGTGCCTGGAGTGTACGCAGGGAAGGAGGGGAGCTGTTTTTT.

The chain recombines TRBV4-3 with TRBJ1-2; TRBD1 is a possible D gene (6 bases). V lost 0 bases and J 14 bases, leaving 22 bases between the germline ends. Germline assignment: CDR1 LGHNA and CDR2 YSLEER. This CDR3 spans 15 amino acids. Here the CDR3 reads CASSQDPTGSRGRTF. CDR3 in DNA: TGCGCCAGCAGCCAAGACCCAACAGGGAGTAGGGGTAGAACCTTC.

This sequence joins TRBV30 and TRBJ1-2, with D perhaps matching TRBD1 (6 bases). Between the trimmed V and J ends, which lost 3 bases and 4 bases, there was a span of 12 bases. Germline assignment: CDR1 GTSNPN and CDR2 SVGIG (reference sequence). This CDR3 spans 13 amino acids. CDR3 DNA: TGTGCCTGGAGGGGGGCCAGGGTCTATGGCTACACCTTC. Protein product: CAWRGARVYGYTF.

The chain employs TRBV19 and TRBJ1-2, with D maybe TRBD1 (6 bases). Trimming took off 3 bases at V and 8 bases at J, with 13 bases between the two ends. The CDR3 length is 13 residues. Germline V gene lookup returns CDR1 LNHDA and CDR2 SQIVND (reference sequence). The CDR3 protein is CASSIQGLKGYTF. The CDR3, as DNA: TGTGCCAGTAGTATTCAGGGGCTGAAAGGCTACACCTTC.

The chain is built from TRBV2 and TRBJ1-5; D call uncertain. This CDR3 has 13 residues. From germline, CDR1 is SNHLY and CDR2 FYNNEI. V dropped 6 bases and J dropped 1 base, with 7 bases sitting between them. The chain's CDR3 is CASRGRSNQPQHF. The CDR3 nucleotides read TGTGCCAGCAGGGGGAGGAGCAATCAGCCCCAGCATTTT. Filled out from reference TRBV2 and TRBJ1-5, the complete variable domain reads EPEVTQTPSHQVTQMGQEVILRCVPISNHLYFYWYRQILGQKVEFLVSFYNNEISEKSEIFDDQFSVERPDGSNFTLKIRSTKLEDSAMYFCASRGRSNQPQHFGDGTRLSIL.